These T cell receptor beta chains were read from a single sample in a study of T cell repertoires in cytomegalovirus infection. TCRdb re-analysed the reads in MiXCR, keeping a single row per CDR3 protein. The table includes about 360,000 distinct CDR3 sequences, roughly 20% detected once. The sequenced sample was PBMCs. Every receptor here comes from a human donor in good health (CMV status not recorded). Some clones in this sample may be carry-over from other donors' samples. Both conserved end residues are part of each CDR3. A D gene is named only where the DNA matches it firmly. Size is stated for part of the rows, as once, few or many counts, or as a class when the clone is expanded.

abundance: NA
v_gene: TRBV12-3/TRBV12-4
d_gene: TRBD2
j_gene: TRBJ2-1
CDR3aa: CASSFGSAGDSRNEQFF
CDR3nt: TGTGCCAGCAGTTTTGGATCTGCGGGGGATAGTCGCAATGAGCAGTTCTTC

abundance: NA
v_gene: TRBV7-2
d_gene: TRBD2
j_gene: TRBJ2-1
CDR3aa: CASSVGAGGANNEQFF
CDR3nt: TGTGCCAGCAGTGTAGGGGCGGGGGGGGCCAACAATGAGCAGTTCTTC

abundance: NA
v_gene: TRBV6-2/TRBV6-3
d_gene: NA
j_gene: TRBJ1-2
CDR3aa: CASSYSTGIGNQKNGYTF
CDR3nt: TGTGCCAGCAGTTACTCGACGGGGATCGGCAACCAAAAGAATGGCTACACCTTC

abundance: many
v_gene: TRBV7-2
d_gene: NA
j_gene: TRBJ2-7
CDR3aa: CASSLVGGDRYEQYF
CDR3nt: TGTGCCAGCAGCTTAGTAGGCGGGGATCGTTACGAGCAGTACTTC

abundance: few
v_gene: TRBV3-1
d_gene: NA
j_gene: TRBJ2-7
CDR3aa: CASSQVKGGSYEQYF
CDR3nt: TGTGCCAGCAGCCAAGTAAAGGGAGGCTCCTACGAGCAGTACTTC

abundance: many
v_gene: TRBV12-3/TRBV12-4
d_gene: TRBD2
j_gene: TRBJ2-5
CDR3aa: CASRKSGEETQYF
CDR3nt: TGTGCCAGCAGAAAGAGCGGGGAGGAGACCCAGTACTTC

abundance: few
v_gene: TRBV30
d_gene: NA
j_gene: TRBJ2-7
CDR3aa: CAWSGGWDEQYF
CDR3nt: TGTGCCTGGAGTGGGGGGTGGGACGAGCAGTACTTC

abundance: few
v_gene: TRBV18
d_gene: NA
j_gene: TRBJ2-5
CDR3aa: CASSPSRVQETQYF
CDR3nt: TGTGCCAGCTCACCCTCTCGGGTACAAGAGACCCAGTACTTC

abundance: NA
v_gene: TRBV28
d_gene: NA
j_gene: TRBJ1-3
CDR3aa: CASKGGSGNTIYF
CDR3nt: TGTGCCAGCAAAGGGGGCTCTGGAAACACCATATATTTT

abundance: many
v_gene: TRBV7-6
d_gene: NA
j_gene: TRBJ1-1
CDR3aa: CASSLGSGREAFF
CDR3nt: TGTGCCAGCAGCTTAGGTTCGGGCAGGGAAGCTTTCTTT

abundance: many
v_gene: TRBV7-9
d_gene: TRBD2
j_gene: TRBJ2-7
CDR3aa: CASSFNQLAGAEQYF
CDR3nt: TGTGCCAGCAGCTTTAATCAACTAGCGGGAGCCGAGCAGTACTTC

abundance: many
v_gene: TRBV7-2
d_gene: NA
j_gene: TRBJ2-1
CDR3aa: CASSLHNQGEQFF
CDR3nt: TGTGCCAGCAGCTTACACAATCAGGGTGAGCAGTTCTTC

abundance: NA
v_gene: TRBV6-4
d_gene: NA
j_gene: TRBJ1-3
CDR3aa: CASSESIPTGGNTIYF
CDR3nt: TGTGCCAGCAGTGAGTCGATTCCGACAGGAGGAAACACCATATATTTT

abundance: NA
v_gene: TRBV7-7
d_gene: TRBD2
j_gene: TRBJ2-1
CDR3aa: CASSATSGGTEQFF
CDR3nt: TGTGCCAGCAGCGCTACTAGCGGGGGCACTGAGCAGTTCTTC

abundance: NA
v_gene: TRBV10-3
d_gene: NA
j_gene: TRBJ1-1
CDR3aa: CAISERAGRNTEAFF
CDR3nt: TGTGCCATCAGTGAGAGAGCAGGGAGGAACACTGAAGCTTTCTTT

abundance: NA
v_gene: TRBV18
d_gene: TRBD2
j_gene: TRBJ2-7
CDR3aa: CASSPRGSGSYEQYF
CDR3nt: TGTGCCAGCTCACCCCGGGGTAGCGGGAGCTACGAGCAGTACTTC

abundance: NA
v_gene: TRBV7-6
d_gene: TRBD1
j_gene: TRBJ2-4
CDR3aa: CASSSSTGVGIQYF
CDR3nt: TGTGCCAGCAGCTCGTCCACAGGGGTGGGCATTCAGTACTTC

abundance: few
v_gene: TRBV7-2
d_gene: NA
j_gene: TRBJ2-5
CDR3aa: CASRHPLPQYF
CDR3nt: TGTGCCAGCAGGCACCCGCTCCCCCAGTACTTC

abundance: NA
v_gene: TRBV10-3
d_gene: NA
j_gene: TRBJ2-5
CDR3aa: CAISESSAGGTQYF
CDR3nt: TGTGCCATCAGTGAGTCGTCGGCCGGTGGGACCCAGTACTTC

abundance: NA
v_gene: TRBV11-2
d_gene: NA
j_gene: TRBJ1-5
CDR3aa: CASSLGPARSNQPQHF
CDR3nt: TGTGCCAGCAGCTTAGGCCCGGCCCGGAGCAATCAGCCCCAGCATTTT

abundance: many
v_gene: TRBV7-9
d_gene: NA
j_gene: TRBJ2-2
CDR3aa: CASPLLPRDYTGELFF
CDR3nt: TGTGCCAGCCCCCTCCTACCTCGGGATTACACCGGGGAGCTGTTTTTT

abundance: many
v_gene: TRBV7-6
d_gene: NA
j_gene: TRBJ2-5
CDR3aa: CAVGVQETQYF
CDR3nt: TGTGCCGTGGGGGTGCAAGAGACCCAGTACTTC

abundance: NA
v_gene: TRBV5-5
d_gene: NA
j_gene: TRBJ2-7
CDR3aa: CASSSPGHFSYEQYF
CDR3nt: TGTGCCAGCAGCTCCCCGGGACATTTCTCCTACGAGCAGTACTTC

abundance: NA
v_gene: TRBV5-5
d_gene: NA
j_gene: TRBJ2-7
CDR3aa: CASSPRAVVHEQYF
CDR3nt: TGTGCCAGCAGCCCTAGGGCGGTGGTCCACGAGCAGTACTTC

abundance: NA
v_gene: TRBV7-2
d_gene: TRBD2
j_gene: TRBJ2-3
CDR3aa: CASSLDMAGATDTQYF
CDR3nt: TGTGCCAGCAGCTTAGATATGGCGGGAGCCACAGATACGCAGTATTTT

abundance: NA
v_gene: TRBV2
d_gene: NA
j_gene: TRBJ2-5
CDR3aa: CASRLTGGETQYF
CDR3nt: TGTGCCAGCAGATTGACCGGTGGGGAGACCCAGTACTTC

abundance: many
v_gene: TRBV7-2
d_gene: NA
j_gene: TRBJ2-1
CDR3aa: CASSQFETEQFF
CDR3nt: TGTGCCAGCAGCCAGTTTGAGACAGAGCAGTTCTTC

abundance: NA
v_gene: TRBV20-1
d_gene: NA
j_gene: TRBJ2-1
CDR3aa: CSARAGEGYNEQFF
CDR3nt: TGCAGTGCTAGAGCGGGAGAGGGGTACAATGAGCAGTTCTTC

abundance: NA
v_gene: TRBV7-2
d_gene: NA
j_gene: TRBJ1-6
CDR3aa: CASSQVRASPYNSPLHF
CDR3nt: TGTGCCAGCAGCCAAGTAAGGGCGAGTCCCTATAATTCACCCCTCCACTTT

abundance: many
v_gene: TRBV7-9
d_gene: NA
j_gene: TRBJ1-1
CDR3aa: CASSNKGHGNTEAFF
CDR3nt: TGTGCCAGCAGCAATAAGGGACATGGGAACACTGAAGCTTTCTTT

abundance: many
v_gene: TRBV7-9
d_gene: NA
j_gene: TRBJ1-5
CDR3aa: CASSTSGPYSNQPQHF
CDR3nt: TGTGCCAGCAGCACGAGCGGCCCGTATAGCAATCAGCCCCAGCATTTT

abundance: many
v_gene: TRBV7-6
d_gene: NA
j_gene: TRBJ2-3
CDR3aa: CASSLRASDTQYF
CDR3nt: TGTGCCAGCAGCTTAAGGGCTTCAGATACGCAGTATTTT

abundance: many
v_gene: TRBV5-4
d_gene: NA
j_gene: TRBJ2-1
CDR3aa: CASSLGLALNEQFF
CDR3nt: TGTGCCAGCAGCTTGGGGCTAGCTTTGAATGAGCAGTTCTTC

abundance: NA
v_gene: TRBV20-1
d_gene: TRBD2
j_gene: TRBJ2-7
CDR3aa: CSARASPGTSRSSYEQYF
CDR3nt: TGCAGTGCTAGAGCGAGTCCCGGGACTAGCCGAAGCTCCTACGAGCAGTACTTC

abundance: NA
v_gene: TRBV19
d_gene: NA
j_gene: TRBJ1-1
CDR3aa: CASSSYTATTEAFF
CDR3nt: TGTGCCAGTAGTAGTTACACGGCGACCACTGAAGCTTTCTTT

abundance: many
v_gene: TRBV10-3
d_gene: NA
j_gene: TRBJ2-7
CDR3aa: CATRDGSSYEQYF
CDR3nt: TGTGCCACCCGAGACGGTTCCTCCTACGAGCAGTACTTC

abundance: NA
v_gene: TRBV29-1
d_gene: TRBD1
j_gene: TRBJ1-1
CDR3aa: CSVRTGLNTEAFF
CDR3nt: TGCAGCGTTAGGACAGGGCTGAACACTGAAGCTTTCTTT